This TCR beta chain was recovered during a study of neurological immune-mediated disorders. Study-wide points: CDR3 amino acid sequences of expanded clones were not shared across subjects, a result suggesting private repertoires in all groups. The greatest TCR clonal expansion occurred in HTLV-1-associated myelopathy and the least in multiple sclerosis, which fell below healthy controls.

This CDR3 is built from 17 residues. V gave up 0 bases and J gave up 4 bases, with 15 bases separating them. Germline CDR1 and CDR2: LGHNA and YSLEER. The time point: longitudinal time-point 3. Stored at -80 C, 2 million PBMCs were the source of the unsorted libraries. 5'RACE with 10-nucleotide random UMIs generated the cDNA. MiXCR was run by TCRdb on the 5' RACE reads, yielding one entry per CDR3 protein. This sample yields about 50,000 distinct CDR3 sequences, of which roughly 8.8% are seen a single time; about 2% belongs to the top ten. This clonotype came up many times. Antigen: not known. The origin of this receptor is a woman between 35 and 50 years old in good health. The V gene is TRBV4-3, the J gene TRBJ2-2; tentatively, D is TRBD2 (7 bases). Source material: PBMCs. The CDR3 DNA reads as TGCGCCAGCAGCCAAGATTGGGGGGGGCTCCTCACCGGGGAGCTGTTTTTT. Translated: CASSQDWGGLLTGELFF.